The 18 T cell receptor beta chains listed next were all sequenced from one sample in a study of vaccination and CD4 T cells after COVID-19. Antigens of these TCRs are unknown. At the Johns Hopkins FTIC core, DNA taken from cultured CD4+ T cells was sequenced by way of the Oncomine TCR Beta short-read assay. TCRdb re-analysed the PCR reads in MiXCR, keeping a single row per CDR3 protein. The sample lists 10,000 or so distinct CDR3 sequences, around 48% seen once, with roughly 15% in the top ten. Sample treatment: 10-day PBMC culture with coronavirus spike peptide pools or control peptides (ViraFEST assay). From the unexposed donor, CD4+ T cells were collected ahead of the COVID-19 pandemic (2011-2018). Specimen: CD4+ T cells from blood, cultured in vitro. The origin of the receptors is a human donor in good health.

The rearrangement joins TRBV5-1 to TRBJ2-2; D may be TRBD1 (5 bases). Germline V CDR1 and CDR2: SGHRS, YFSETQ. With 4 bases removed from V and 4 bases from J, the gap between germline ends came to 11 bases. The CDR3 sequence is 14 residues long. CDR3 nucleotides: TGCGCCAGCAGCATAGGGGCGACCACCGGGGAGCTGTTTTTT. Encoded protein: CASSIGATTGELFF.

This chain connects TRBV7-2 to TRBJ2-5, with D possibly being TRBD1 (6 bases). This CDR3 is built from 13 residues. Germline-derived CDR1 and CDR2 are SGHTA and FQGNSA. Trimming cost V 2 bases and J 6 bases, with 10 bases left between them. The CDR3 spells CASSLRQDQTQYF. In DNA, the CDR3 is TGTGCCAGCAGCTTAAGACAGGACCAGACCCAGTACTTC.

The chain joins TRBV12-3 or TRBV12-4 to TRBJ1-6; D might be TRBD1 (5 bases). This CDR3 region has 14 residues. Trimming pared 0 bases from V and 6 bases from J, leaving 6 bases between. This CDR3 is CASSLAQGNSPLHF. The CDR3 coding sequence is TGTGCCAGCAGTTTAGCGCAGGGTAATTCACCCCTCCACTTT.

The V gene is TRBV19, the J gene TRBJ2-1; 9 bases agree with TRBD2. The junction had 5 bases not matched to a gene; V was cut back by 1 base and J by 7 bases. This CDR3 contains 15 residues. CDR1 LNHDA and CDR2 SQIVND come from the germline V gene (reference sequence). This CDR3 reads CASSIASGAPNEQFF. CDR3 bases: TGTGCCAGTAGTATAGCTAGCGGGGCCCCAAATGAGCAGTTCTTC.

The CDR3 region has the DNA TGTGCCAGCAGTTTCTCCCCCAGGGTCTACGAGCAGTACTTC. Translated, it gives CASSFSPRVYEQYF. This chain uses TRBV6-5 with TRBJ2-7; a possible D gene is TRBD1 (5 bases). The CDR3 spans 14 residues. The V end was cut by 4 bases, the J end by 3 bases, with 13 bases between. Germline V lookup: CDR1 MNHEY, CDR2 SVGAGI.

The chain employs TRBV10-1 and TRBJ1-6, with D perhaps TRBD1 (6 bases). V shed 4 bases and J shed 9 bases, with 10 bases lying between them. The CDR3 contains 13 residues. CDR1 is WNHNN and CDR2 is SYGVQD in the germline V gene (reference sequence). CDR3 protein: CASSVRGGSPLHF. In nucleotides, the CDR3 is TGCGCCAGCAGTGTCAGGGGCGGTTCACCCCTCCACTTT.

This clonotype was seen only once. The chain recombines TRBV4-1 with TRBJ1-2; 8 nucleotides line up with TRBD1. V gave up 1 base and J gave up 5 bases; unmatched junction bases: 6. The CDR3 has 15 amino acids. Germline CDR1 reads MGHRA; CDR2 reads YSYEKL. CDR3 sequence reads: CASSQGQTGGYGYTF. The CDR3 DNA reads TGCGCCAGCAGCCAAGGACAAACAGGGGGTTATGGCTACACCTTC.

The rearrangement uses TRBV6-1 and TRBJ1-4; D is uncertain. Germline V gene lookup returns CDR1 MNHNS and CDR2 SASEGT. The CDR3 has 14 amino acids. The germline V and J ends were trimmed by 2 bases and 8 bases, with 12 bases remaining between them. The CDR3 DNA follows: TGTGCCAGCAGTGAATTGAGGGATTGGGAAAAACTGTTTTTT. It translates to CASSELRDWEKLFF.

This clonotype was seen more than once but under ten times. This chain joins TRBV20-1 and TRBJ2-1; TRBD2 agrees at 14 bases. This CDR3 is built from 15 residues. The germline CDR1 and CDR2 sequences are DFQATT and SNEGSKA (reference sequence). Trimming cost V 5 bases and J 8 bases; bases outside gene matches: 8. The CDR3 DNA follows: TGCAGTGCTGTAAGACTAGCGGGGGGGCAGGATGAGCAGTTCTTC. It translates to CSAVRLAGGQDEQFF.

The chain couples TRBV6-1 to TRBJ1-2, with a possible D match to TRBD1 (6 bases). Trimming took off 7 bases at V and 4 bases at J, with 13 bases between the two ends. CDR1 is MNHNS, CDR2 SASEGT, per germline. The CDR3 is 13 amino acids. CDR3 nucleotides: TGTGCCAGCAAAAAGGACAGTGTCTATGGCTACACCTTC. Protein product: CASKKDSVYGYTF.

This clonotype has more than one count but fewer than ten. The genes are TRBV20-1 and TRBJ1-6; TRBD1 agrees at 8 bases. The CDR3 sequence is 15 residues long. With V trimmed by 1 base and J by 6 bases, 5 bases remained unmatched. Germline V gene sequence: CDR1 DFQATT, CDR2 SNEGSKA (reference sequence). CDR3 region: CSARGRGPLNSPLHF. CDR3 DNA: TGCAGTGCTAGAGGCAGGGGGCCGCTTAATTCACCCCTCCACTTT.

Turning to this clonotype: A much larger clone lies a single base off, so this may be a read error. The chain carries TRBV20-1 and TRBJ2-3; D not certain. Germline CDR1 and CDR2: DFQATT and SNEGSKA (reference sequence). V gave up 6 bases and J gave up 4 bases, with 14 bases separating them. The CDR3 totals 13 residues. The CDR3 bases are TGCAGTGCGGTATTGGTGGGCCCAGATACGCAGTATTTT. Translation gives CSAVLVGPDTQYF.

The chain links TRBV5-3 to TRBJ1-5; D is ambiguous. TRBV5-3 is designated an ORF whose function remains uncertain. This CDR3 region has 15 residues. Trimming stripped 8 bases from V and 0 bases from J, with 15 bases between. The CDR3 DNA sequence: TGTGCCAGCAGCATACGAGTGAATAGCAATCAGCCCCAGCATTTT. Residues: CASSIRVNSNQPQHF.

This clonotype was found a few times. The chain joins TRBV6-1 to TRBJ1-1; possible D gene TRBD1, 6 bases. V was trimmed by 6 bases and J by 4 bases, leaving 18 bases between them. CDR3 length: 15 residues. The V gene's germline CDR1 is MNHNS and CDR2 SASEGT. DNA of the CDR3: TGTGCCAGCAGCCGCGGGGGGGGCTTGTTCACTGAAGCTTTCTTT. This sequence encodes CASSRGGGLFTEAFF.

This clonotype showed up just a few times. The chain links TRBV19 to TRBJ2-2; 7 bases align to TRBD2. CDR1 is LNHDA and CDR2 is SQIVND in the germline V gene (reference sequence). This CDR3 has 16 residues. Trimming removed 4 bases from V and 3 bases from J; junction bases left unmatched: 8. CDR3: CASSRSASGYTGELFF. The CDR3 DNA is TGTGCCAGTAGTAGGTCCGCTAGCGGATACACCGGGGAGCTGTTTTTT.

The V gene is TRBV11-2, the J gene TRBJ2-7; TRBD1 matches 7 bases. The CDR3 length is 15 residues. V lost 2 bases and J lost 2; bases outside the gene matches: 6. Germline lookup yields CDR1 SGHAT and CDR2 FQNNGV. CDR3 amino acids: CASSLHGQVAYEQYF. The CDR3 DNA follows: TGTGCCAGCAGCTTACATGGACAGGTAGCCTACGAGCAGTACTTC.

The chain recombines TRBV6-5 with TRBJ1-5; tentatively, D is TRBD1 (6 bases). The CDR3 covers 16 residues. Per germline, CDR1 MNHEY and CDR2 SVGAGI. V lost 0 bases and J lost 5, with 14 bases in between. The CDR3 DNA reads as TGTGCCAGCAGTTACTCTCGGGGGCTTGGTGATCAGCCCCAGCATTTT. Protein product: CASSYSRGLGDQPQHF.

The J gene is TRBJ2-7, the V gene TRBV7-2; TRBD1 matches at 9 bases. This CDR3 has 15 residues. Germline assignment: CDR1 SGHTA and CDR2 FQGNSA. The trim removed 6 bases at V and 1 base at J, leaving 7 bases unmatched. The CDR3 nucleotides read TGTGCCAGCAGTTTTACCGGGACAGGGTCCTACGAGCAGTACTTC. It is translated as CASSFTGTGSYEQYF.